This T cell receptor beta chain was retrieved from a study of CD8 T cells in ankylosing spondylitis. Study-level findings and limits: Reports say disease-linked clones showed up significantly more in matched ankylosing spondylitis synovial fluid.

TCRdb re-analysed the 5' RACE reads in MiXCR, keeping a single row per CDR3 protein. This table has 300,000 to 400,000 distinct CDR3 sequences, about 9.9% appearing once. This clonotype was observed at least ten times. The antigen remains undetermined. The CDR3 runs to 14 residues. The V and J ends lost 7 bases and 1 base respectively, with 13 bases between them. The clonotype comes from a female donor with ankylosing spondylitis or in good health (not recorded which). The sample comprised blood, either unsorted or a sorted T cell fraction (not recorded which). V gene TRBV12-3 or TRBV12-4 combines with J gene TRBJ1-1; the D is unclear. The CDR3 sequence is CASTPTGRNTEAFF. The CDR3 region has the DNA TGTGCCAGCACCCCTACCGGACGGAACACTGAAGCTTTCTTT.